The 10 T cell receptor beta chains below come from one sample, sequenced in a study of Graves' ophthalmopathy and Graves' hyperthyroidism. Beta-chain TCR CDR3 regions were amplified from RNA transcripts. RT-PCR was first run with HTBI primers, then multiplex PCR in a second round. Using its own MiXCR run on the multiplex PCR reads, TCRdb lists one record per CDR3 protein. The sample has around 1,000,000 distinct CDR3 sequences; about 36% are singletons. Sequencing was done on a sample of peripheral blood or thyroid tissue (not recorded which). The origin of the receptors is an adult man with Graves' hyperthyroidism.

Note on this clonotype: The germline gene is not matched at one end of the junction; a read error may be the cause. The genes are TRBV27 and TRBJ1-2; 8 positions agree with TRBD1. Germline V gene data show CDR1 as MNHEY and CDR2 as SMNVEV (reference sequence). The CDR3 sequence is 17 residues long. Written as DNA, the CDR3 is TGTGCCAGCAGTCGAACCACCGGACAGGGAAACGACTATGGCTACGCCTTC. It is translated as CASSRTTGQGNDYGYAF.

This clonotype was found a few times. The gene calls are TRBV7-8 and TRBJ1-5; unclear D gene. The CDR3 is made up of 16 amino acids. Trimming stripped 5 bases from V and 4 bases from J, with 18 bases between. Germline assignment: CDR1 SGHVS and CDR2 FQNEAQ. CDR3 DNA: TGTGCCAGCAGCCCTTTACGGCTGGAGAAGAATCAGCCCCAGCATTTT. This translates into CASSPLRLEKNQPQHF.

V usage is TRBV29-1 and J usage is TRBJ1-1; D uncertain. In germline, CDR1 is SQVTM, CDR2 ANQGSEA. Trimming pared 4 bases from V and 5 bases from J, leaving 8 bases between. This CDR3 is 11 amino acids long. The CDR3 loop is CSVVVGTEAFF. CDR3 nucleotide sequence: TGCAGCGTTGTCGTGGGGACTGAAGCTTTCTTT.

The J gene is TRBJ2-7, the V gene TRBV7-9, with 7 nucleotides matching TRBD2. CDR1 is SEHNR and CDR2 is FQNEAQ in the germline V gene (reference sequence). The CDR3 loop spans 13 amino acids. The trim removed 5 bases at V and 3 bases at J, leaving 4 bases unmatched. CDR3 sequence reads: CASSPGGFYEQYF. CDR3 nucleotide sequence: TGTGCCAGCAGCCCCGGGGGGTTCTACGAGCAGTACTTC.

This clonotype was seen ten or more times. The rearrangement links TRBV12-5 to TRBJ1-6; TRBD1 matches at 9 bases. The V gene's germline CDR1 is LGHNT and CDR2 FRNRAP. The CDR3 loop spans 14 amino acids. The V and J ends lost 6 bases and 10 bases, in that order; junction bases with no gene match: 7. This CDR3 is CASGPDRGGSPLHF. CDR3 DNA sequence: TGTGCTAGTGGCCCCGACAGGGGGGGATCACCCCTCCACTTT.

There are a few counts of this clonotype. The gene calls are TRBV2 and TRBJ2-7; 7 bases line up with TRBD2. This CDR3 comprises 15 residues. Germline values: CDR1 SNHLY, CDR2 FYNNEI. Trimming cost V 2 bases and J 6 bases; bases outside gene matches: 10. CDR3 nucleotide sequence: TGTGCCAGCAGTGAATTGGGAGGGTGGGGCGGCGAGCAGTACTTC. It codes for CASSELGGWGGEQYF.

This clonotype came up many times. The chain couples TRBV7-9 to TRBJ1-3; 7 bases align to TRBD1. Germline V gene data show CDR1 as SEHNR and CDR2 as FQNEAQ (reference sequence). The CDR3 sequence is 18 residues long. V dropped 4 bases and J dropped 0; count of bases not matched to a gene: 12. CDR3 sequence reads: CASSSSGTDFLSGNTIYF. CDR3 bases: TGTGCCAGCAGCTCATCCGGGACAGACTTTCTCTCTGGAAACACCATATATTTT.

This clonotype turned up a few times. This chain joins TRBV10-3 and TRBJ1-5; 9 bases match TRBD1. Germline assignment: CDR1 ENHRY and CDR2 SYGVKD. This CDR3 has 13 amino acids. The V segment lost 11 bases and the J segment 7 bases; nucleotides outside the gene matches: 9. The CDR3 is CAVADRGGQPQHF. The CDR3 DNA is TGTGCCGTTGCGGACAGGGGAGGACAGCCCCAGCATTTT.

A remark on this clonotype: With a much larger clone just one base away, this may be a read error. This chain connects TRBV20-1 to TRBJ1-6; maybe TRBD1 (5 bases). Germline V gene data show CDR1 as DFQATT and CDR2 as SNEGSKA (reference sequence). The CDR3 loop spans 15 amino acids. CDR3 in amino acids: CSARGTGANNSPPHF. CDR3 DNA: TGCAGTGCTAGAGGTACAGGAGCCAATAATTCACCCCCCCACTTT.

In its sample, this clonotype was seen many times. The V call is TRBV7-8, the J call TRBJ1-2, with TRBD1 as a possible D gene (5 bases). V was pared by 5 bases and J by 2 bases, with 21 bases between. The CDR3 totals 17 residues. The V gene's germline CDR1 is SGHVS and CDR2 FQNEAQ. CDR3: CASSPTATRDVNYGYTF. Here the CDR3 DNA reads TGTGCCAGCAGCCCCACCGCCACCAGGGACGTGAACTATGGCTACACCTTC.